This T cell receptor beta chain was recovered during a study of T cell clonotyping in hematopoietic cell transplantation. Study outcomes and limitations: CD4 and CD8 repertoire contributions could not be separated without sorting.

Between the trimmed V and J ends, which lost 4 bases and 0 bases, there was a span of 13 bases. Germline values: CDR1 GTSNPN, CDR2 SVGIG (reference sequence). This CDR3 has 14 amino acids. Samples: about 28 days before transplant, then days 30, 100 and 180 after. About this clone itself: Its target is unknown.

TCRdb keeps only in-frame clones here, not all; method: immunoSEQ multiplex PCR. In the table there are some 5,800 clones, roughly nine tenths of which are singletons. V usage is TRBV30 and J usage is TRBJ2-7; a weak D match, TRBD1 (5 bases). The sequence derives from a female patient aged 45-65 years who had an allogeneic stem cell transplant from an unrelated donor, so T cells may come from the graft donor. Some clones in this sample may be carry-over from other donors' samples. The specimen was peripheral blood mononuclear cells, collected 100 days after allogeneic stem cell transplant. The CDR3 DNA reads as TGTGCCTGGATCGACCAAGGGGCCTCCTACGAGCAGTACTTC. Amino acids: CAWIDQGASYEQYF.